The clone carrying this T cell receptor beta chain was found a few times. This record belongs to a study of patients and donors after allogeneic stem cell transplantation. CDR3 size: 13 residues. Germline V CDR1 and CDR2: MNHNS, SASEGT. Between the trimmed V and J ends, which lost 6 bases and 7 bases, there was a span of 16 bases. TCRdb reanalysed the RT-PCR reads using MiXCR and keeps one entry per CDR3 protein. In the table there are roughly 230,000 distinct CDR3 sequences, roughly 13% of which are singletons. The chain couples TRBV6-1 to TRBJ2-7; possibly TRBD2 for D (6 bases). The TCR was taken from a human donor who was either an allogeneic HSCT recipient or a stem cell or donor lymphocyte infusion donor (not recorded which). It is not recorded whose cells these are; they may come from a transplant donor. What was sequenced was blood, either unsorted or a sorted T cell fraction (not recorded which). The CDR3 sequence is CASRRTGRWEQYF. The DNA of the CDR3 is TGTGCCAGCAGGCGGACGGGGAGGTGGGAGCAGTACTTC.